Listed here are 14 T cell receptor beta chains from one sample, sequenced in a study of T cells after yellow fever vaccination. From the 5' RACE reads, TCRdb called clonotypes with MiXCR, one entry per CDR3 protein. The sample lists 20,000 to 25,000 distinct CDR3 sequences, 4% to 6% seen once, with roughly 20% in the top ten. Sequenced here: PBMCs, either bulk or a sorted T-cell subset (CD4+, CD8+, memory, or dextramer-sorted; not recorded which), sampled more than 40 days after the first yellow fever vaccination. Receptor source: a man between 18 and 35 years old who received the YFV17D yellow fever vaccine.

This clonotype was detected many times. This chain connects TRBV12-3 or TRBV12-4 to TRBJ2-7; the D is unclear. The CDR3 has 13 residues. The ends were cut back, 2 bases at V and 2 bases at J, with 7 bases in the middle. In nucleotides, the CDR3 is TGTGCCAGCAGTTTAACCAACACCTACGAGCAGTACTTC. Encoded protein: CASSLTNTYEQYF.

This clonotype was observed many times. This sequence joins TRBV12-3 or TRBV12-4 and TRBJ2-3; maybe TRBD2 (5 bases). The CDR3 extends over 15 amino acids. V was trimmed by 7 bases and J by 0 bases, leaving 14 bases between them. The CDR3 reads CASTLTGSSTDTQYF. The CDR3 DNA is TGTGCCAGCACCTTGACGGGGTCTAGCACAGATACGCAGTATTTT.

This clonotype has at least ten counts. The chain employs TRBV6-6 and TRBJ1-1; tentatively, D is TRBD1 (5 bases). Trimming took off 9 bases at V and 3 bases at J, with 11 bases between the two ends. The germline V gene encodes CDR1 MNHNY and CDR2 SVGAGI (reference sequence). The CDR3 has 12 amino acids. The CDR3 DNA follows: TGTGCCAGTACAGGCGGATACACTGAAGCTTTCTTT. Its protein is CASTGGYTEAFF.

This clonotype was picked up many times. This chain uses TRBV29-1 with TRBJ1-1; D possibly corresponds to TRBD1 (6 bases). Per germline, CDR1 SQVTM and CDR2 ANQGSEA. The CDR3 runs 12 residues. The V end lost 5 bases, the J end lost 2 bases, and 9 bases lay between the germline ends. The CDR3 here is CSVQDSNTEAFF. The CDR3 DNA follows: TGCAGCGTTCAGGACAGTAACACTGAAGCTTTCTTT.

The sample holds many counts of this clonotype. This chain links TRBV29-1 with TRBJ2-7; tentative D call: TRBD2 (6 bases). The CDR3 extends over 13 amino acids. Per the germline V gene, CDR1 is SQVTM and CDR2 is ANQGSEA. Trimming took 6 bases from V and 3 from J, leaving 15 bases between them. This CDR3 reads CSVRAGSFYEQYF. DNA for the CDR3: TGCAGCGTCAGGGCGGGGAGTTTCTACGAGCAGTACTTC.

There are many counts of this clonotype. This chain joins TRBV12-3 or TRBV12-4 and TRBJ1-6; 8 bases map to TRBD1. This CDR3 region has 16 residues. Losses at the gene ends were 3 bases for V and 3 bases for J; bases not matched to a gene: 4. CDR3 coding DNA: TGTGCCAGCAGTTTGGGGACAGGCTTCTATAATTCACCCCTCCACTTT. It encodes CASSLGTGFYNSPLHF.

This clonotype was observed many times. The rearrangement joins TRBV5-4 to TRBJ1-6; D call uncertain. This CDR3 spans 15 amino acids. Germline loops: CDR1 SGHNT, CDR2 YYREEE (reference sequence). V lost 6 bases and J lost 7, with 17 bases in between. This chain's CDR3 is CASNSGKEGNSPLHF. DNA of the CDR3: TGTGCCAGCAACTCGGGGAAGGAGGGAAATTCACCCCTCCACTTT.

This clonotype was observed at least ten times. The chain has TRBV7-9 and TRBJ1-5, with no clear D. Germline CDR1 SEHNR, CDR2 FQNEAQ (reference sequence). Trimming cost V 2 bases and J 1 base, with 6 bases left between them. This CDR3 has 14 amino acids. CDR3 in amino acids: CASSLRGSNQPQHF. The DNA for the CDR3 is TGTGCCAGCAGCTTAAGAGGAAGCAATCAGCCCCAGCATTTT.

This clonotype has ten or more counts. The chain uses TRBV20-1 and TRBJ2-5; D perhaps matches TRBD2 (6 bases). With 5 bases removed from V and 5 bases from J, the gap between germline ends came to 12 bases. The germline gives CDR1 DFQATT, CDR2 SNEGSKA (reference sequence). This CDR3 has 12 residues. The DNA of the CDR3 is TGCAGTGCTCTCTCGGGGGTCGAGACCCAGTACTTC. Protein: CSALSGVETQYF.

This chain uses TRBV3-1 with TRBJ2-3, with D possibly being TRBD1 (6 bases). V was clipped by 10 bases and J by 2 bases, with 19 bases between them. The CDR3 has 15 amino acids. CDR1 is LGHDT, CDR2 YNNKEL, per germline (reference sequence). CDR3 protein: CATTLRTDNTDTQYF. DNA for the CDR3: TGTGCCACCACCCTTCGGACAGACAACACAGATACGCAGTATTTT.

In this sample, this clonotype turned up many times. The chain carries TRBV20-1 and TRBJ2-1; 12 nucleotides agree with TRBD1. There are 17 residues in the CDR3. Per the germline V gene, CDR1 is DFQATT and CDR2 is SNEGSKA (reference sequence). Trimming at V came to 2 bases and at J to 4 bases, leaving 9 bases not matched to a gene. The chain's CDR3 is CSARTGTGGRIYNEQFF. As DNA, the CDR3 is TGCAGTGCTAGAACCGGGACAGGGGGCCGGATTTACAATGAGCAGTTCTTC.

This clonotype was recorded many times. This chain connects TRBV18 to TRBJ2-5; D possibly corresponds to TRBD2 (5 bases). Germline CDR1 and CDR2: KGHSH and LQKENI. This CDR3 has 12 amino acids. The V end lost 2 bases, the J end lost 5 bases, and 6 bases lay between the germline ends. The CDR3 loop reads CASSPGSETQYF. CDR3 bases: TGTGCCAGCTCACCAGGGAGCGAGACCCAGTACTTC.

The table lists this clonotype with many counts. V and J are TRBV7-6 and TRBJ2-5; D possibly uses TRBD1 or TRBD2 (7 bases each). CDR3 length equals 20 residues. V was clipped by 3 bases and J by 1 base, with 27 bases between them. The germline gives CDR1 SGHVS, CDR2 FNYEAQ. The CDR3: CASSFNRGGLELYLQETQYF. The CDR3 DNA reads as TGTGCCAGCAGCTTCAACAGGGGAGGACTAGAACTATACCTCCAAGAGACCCAGTACTTC.

This clonotype has at least ten counts. The chain uses TRBV6-5 and TRBJ1-3, with TRBD1 matching over 9 bases. With 6 bases clipped from V and 2 bases from J, the junction kept 5 bases outside the gene matches. Germline V gene lookup returns CDR1 MNHEY and CDR2 SVGAGI. The CDR3 totals 15 residues. CDR3 coding DNA: TGTGCCAGCAGACAGGGGGCAATAGCTGGAAACACCATATATTTT. Protein product: CASRQGAIAGNTIYF.